This is a list of T cell receptor beta chains from one sample in a study of T-cell memory formation after mild COVID-19. TCRdb used MiXCR to reprocess the 5' RACE reads, holding one entry per CDR3 protein. This sample has 500,000 to 650,000 distinct CDR3 sequences, with about a fifth found just once. The sequencing sample was made of PBMCs or a T cell subset sorted from them (not recorded which). The receptors originated from an adult woman who had mild COVID-19 (a few samples of this study predate the infection). Cell type and time point are not known. CDR3s include the opening cysteine and the closing phenylalanine or tryptophan. The order of the fields is D gene, clone size, J gene, V gene, CDR3 protein, CDR3 DNA. D genes are given only for firm matches. Size values are once, few and many counts, or a class for expanded clones, and some rows have none.

>.|few|TRBJ2-7|TRBV11-3
CASSLGSSISYEQYF
TGTGCCAGCAGCTTGGGGTCTTCAATCTCCTACGAGCAGTACTTC
>TRBD2|few|TRBJ2-1|TRBV11-2
CASSLVTSGRRYEQFF
TGTGCCAGCAGCTTAGTCACTAGCGGGAGAAGGTATGAGCAGTTCTTC
>.|.|TRBJ2-3|TRBV7-2
CASSSWAGAPDTQYF
TGTGCCAGCAGCTCGTGGGCAGGGGCCCCAGATACGCAGTATTTT
>.|.|TRBJ1-5|TRBV6-1
CASSKPNNQPQHF
TGTGCCAGCAGTAAACCAAACAATCAGCCCCAGCATTTT
>.|few|TRBJ2-1|TRBV7-9
CASSLVAVRYNEQFF
TGTGCCAGCAGCTTAGTAGCGGTCCGCTACAATGAGCAGTTCTTC
>.|many|TRBJ2-3|TRBV11-2
CASSPRGRGSTDTQYF
TGTGCCAGCAGCCCGAGGGGCCGCGGAAGCACAGATACGCAGTATTTT
>.|many|TRBJ2-4|TRBV18
CASSPATGGTKNIQYF
TGTGCCAGCTCACCTGCAACCGGGGGAACCAAAAACATTCAGTACTTC
>.|.|TRBJ2-6|TRBV18
CASHLTTASPLTF
TGTGCCAGCCACTTGACCACAGCGTCACCACTGACTTTC
>.|.|TRBJ1-2|TRBV4-1
CASSQRGRDSRGYTF
TGCGCCAGCAGCCAAAGGGGCCGGGACTCACGTGGCTACACCTTC
>TRBD1|.|TRBJ2-7|TRBV20-1
CSAKDREDYEQYF
TGCAGTGCCAAGGACAGGGAGGACTACGAGCAGTACTTC
>TRBD1|few|TRBJ2-2|TRBV24-1
CATSAGGWTGELFF
TGTGCCACCAGTGCAGGGGGCTGGACCGGGGAGCTGTTTTTT
>TRBD1|.|TRBJ2-1|TRBV6-5
CASSYLPGQGYNEQFF
TGTGCCAGCAGCTATCTTCCGGGACAGGGTTACAATGAGCAGTTCTTC
>TRBD1|.|TRBJ2-2|TRBV7-6
CASSQQGTGTGELFF
TGTGCCAGCAGCCAACAGGGGACAGGCACCGGGGAGCTGTTTTTT
>.|.|TRBJ2-1|TRBV27
CASSLSRYNEQFF
TGTGCCAGCAGTTTATCTCGTTACAATGAGCAGTTCTTC
>.|.|TRBJ2-1|TRBV5-1
CASSLGGTQEQSF
TGCGCCAGCAGCTTGGGGGGGACCCAAGAGCAGTCCTTC
>.|.|TRBJ2-2|TRBV6-6
CASSYGSASTGELFF
TGTGCCAGCAGTTACGGTAGCGCAAGCACCGGGGAGCTGTTTTTT
>TRBD2|few|TRBJ2-1|TRBV7-2
CASSSPSGVSYNEQFF
TGTGCCAGCAGTTCTCCTAGCGGGGTCTCCTACAATGAGCAGTTCTTC
>.|.|TRBJ1-2|TRBV30
CAWSARPTNGYTF
TGTGCCTGGAGTGCTCGACCAACAAATGGCTACACCTTC
>.|few|TRBJ2-1|TRBV18
CASSAAWGRNEQFF
TGTGCCAGCTCCGCGGCATGGGGGAGGAATGAGCAGTTCTTC
>TRBD1|few|TRBJ1-3|TRBV19
CASRPGQGNSGNTIYF
TGTGCCAGTAGACCGGGACAGGGGAACTCTGGAAACACCATATATTTT
>TRBD1|few|TRBJ2-7|TRBV7-2
CASSETGANEQYF
TGTGCCAGCAGCGAGACAGGGGCAAACGAGCAGTACTTC
>.|few|TRBJ2-2|TRBV29-1
CSVVGTGELFF
TGCAGCGTTGTTGGCACCGGGGAGCTGTTTTTT
>.|few|TRBJ2-7|TRBV20-1
CSARVAGAVLYEQYF
TGCAGTGCTAGAGTTGCCGGGGCAGTCCTCTACGAGCAGTACTTC
>.|few|TRBJ2-1|TRBV20-1
CSAYRLNEQFF
TGCAGTGCCTACCGTCTAAATGAGCAGTTCTTC
>TRBD2|many|TRBJ2-1|TRBV7-9
CASSLLGTSYNEQFF
TGTGCCAGCAGCTTACTAGGGACTAGCTACAATGAGCAGTTCTTC
>.|few|TRBJ2-3|TRBV5-5
CASSLGYREDTQYF
TGTGCCAGCAGCTTGGGGTACAGAGAAGATACGCAGTATTTT
>TRBD1|many|TRBJ1-6|TRBV5-1
CASSFHDRVNPTNNSPLHF
TGCGCCAGCAGCTTCCACGACAGGGTAAACCCAACGAATAATTCACCCCTCCACTTT
>.|.|TRBJ2-1|TRBV7-2
CASSLRQGGEQFF
TGTGCCAGCAGCTTGAGACAGGGAGGTGAGCAGTTCTTC
>.|.|TRBJ1-1|TRBV4-1
CASSQGVGRNTEAFF
TGCGCCAGCAGCCAAGGGGTGGGGAGGAACACTGAAGCTTTCTTT